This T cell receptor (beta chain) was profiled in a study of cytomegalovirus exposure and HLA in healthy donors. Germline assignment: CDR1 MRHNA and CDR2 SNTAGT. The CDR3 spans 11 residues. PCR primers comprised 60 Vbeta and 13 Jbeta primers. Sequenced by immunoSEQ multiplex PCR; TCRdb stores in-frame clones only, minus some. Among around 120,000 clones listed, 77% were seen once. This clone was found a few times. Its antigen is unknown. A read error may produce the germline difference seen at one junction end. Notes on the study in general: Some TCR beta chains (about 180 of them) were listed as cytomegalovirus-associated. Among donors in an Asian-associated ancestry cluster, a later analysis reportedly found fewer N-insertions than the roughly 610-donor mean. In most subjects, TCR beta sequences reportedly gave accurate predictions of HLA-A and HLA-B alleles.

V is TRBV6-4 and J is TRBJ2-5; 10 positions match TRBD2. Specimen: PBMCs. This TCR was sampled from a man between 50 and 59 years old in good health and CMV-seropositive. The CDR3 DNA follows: TGTGCCAGCAGTCGAGCGGGAGGGCCCCACTTC. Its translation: CASSRAGGPHF.